A single sample gave rise to the 9 T cell receptor beta chains below, sequenced in a study of blood T cell repertoires in COVID-19 (dated by TCRdb to the early 2020s). The library came from the immunoSEQ multiplex PCR assay. The clones in this table, taken by TCRdb from immuneACCESS, are in-frame only. Not every clone is retained; where verified, under half of the shortfall comes from an unresolved V gene, and the cause of the rest is unknown. The sample records roughly 160,000 clones, about 86% of which are singletons. The ten largest account for 8% to 10% of the sample. Sequencing used peripheral blood. The receptors were sampled from a man aged 55 to 69 with acute or convalescent COVID-19.

CDR3 DNA sequence: TGTGCCAGCAGTAAGATCGGGACAACAACCGGGACTAGCGGGACCTTCTACAATGAGCAGTTCTTC. Translation: CASSKIGTTTGTSGTFYNEQFF. This sequence joins TRBV9 and TRBJ2-1; the match to TRBD2 covers 13 bases. Germline CDR1 and CDR2: SGDLS and YYNGEE. With V trimmed by 5 bases and J by 3 bases, 23 bases remained unmatched. The CDR3 is 22 amino acids.

This chain connects TRBV11-1 to TRBJ2-1; D unresolved. V was trimmed by 1 base and J by 10 bases, leaving 5 bases between them. Germline V gives CDR1 SGHAT, CDR2 FQDESV (reference sequence). The CDR3 covers 11 residues. CDR3 loop: CASSLVQEQFF. CDR3 coding DNA: TGTGCCAGCAGCTTAGTCCAGGAGCAGTTCTTC.

This chain links TRBV7-8 with TRBJ1-5; tentative D call: TRBD1 (5 bases). V dropped 1 base and J dropped 12 bases, with 16 bases sitting between them. Germline V gives CDR1 SGHVS, CDR2 FQNEAQ. The CDR3 covers 14 residues. DNA for the CDR3: TGTGCCAGCAGCTTAGTGGGCCCACAGGCCGTCCAGCATTTT. Amino acids: CASSLVGPQAVQHF.

The rearrangement links TRBV28 to TRBJ1-2; TRBD1 agrees at 9 bases. The V gene's germline CDR1 is MDHEN and CDR2 SYDVKM. The CDR3 length is 16 residues. Trimming removed 3 bases from V and 4 bases from J; junction bases left unmatched: 9. The CDR3 nucleotides read TGTGCCAGCAGTTTTCCGCCGGGACAGGGACCCTATGGCTACACCTTC. Amino acid sequence: CASSFPPGQGPYGYTF.

This rearrangement joins TRBV9 to TRBJ1-1; maybe TRBD1 (5 bases). V shed 4 bases and J shed 3 bases, with 10 bases lying between them. The V gene's germline CDR1 is SGDLS and CDR2 YYNGEE. The CDR3 spans 13 residues. CDR3 nucleotide sequence: TGTGCCAGCAGCTCCACGGGGGACACTGAAGCTTTCTTT. Its protein is CASSSTGDTEAFF.

This clone appeared once. The V gene is TRBV30, the J gene TRBJ1-1; D gene uncertain. Trimming removed 3 bases at V and 6 bases at J, with 14 bases between. In germline, CDR1 is GTSNPN, CDR2 SVGIG (reference sequence). The CDR3 length is 13 residues. The CDR3 nucleotides are TGTGCCTGGAGCCGGCCGGGATATTCTGAAGCTTTCTTT. Translation: CAWSRPGYSEAFF.

The V and J genes are TRBV15 and TRBJ1-2, with 10 positions matching TRBD1. V shed 5 bases, J shed 0 bases, and the junction held 6 bases outside the gene matches. Germline CDR1 LNHNV, CDR2 YYDKDF (reference sequence). This CDR3 is built from 16 residues. The CDR3 DNA follows: TGTGCCACCAGCTGGGACAGGGGATCAGCTAACTATGGCTACACCTTC. This codes for CATSWDRGSANYGYTF.

The chain is built from TRBV28 and TRBJ1-5; a weak D match, TRBD1 (6 bases). Deletions cut 5 bases from V and 4 bases from J, with 12 bases between. The CDR3 has 14 amino acids. The V gene's germline CDR1 is MDHEN and CDR2 SYDVKM. The CDR3 spells CASSPGHGNQPQHF. DNA for the CDR3: TGTGCCAGCAGTCCGGGACACGGAAATCAGCCCCAGCATTTT. Drawing the rest from reference TRBV28 and TRBJ1-5, the complete variable domain is DVKVTQSSRYLVKRTGEKVFLECVQDMDHENMFWYRQDPGLGLRLIYFSYDVKMKEKGDIPEGYSVSREKKERFSLILESASTNQTSMYLCASSPGHGNQPQHFGDGTRLSIL.

The chain joins TRBV11-1 to TRBJ1-1, with 11 bases aligning to TRBD1. CDR1 and CDR2 (germline): SGHAT, FQDESV (reference sequence). Germline trimming cut 5 bases from V and 5 bases from J; bases unmatched to any gene: 7. This CDR3 spans 15 amino acids. The CDR3 here is CASSLRGQGGTEAFF. CDR3 bases: TGTGCCAGCAGCCTCCGGGGACAGGGGGGGACTGAAGCTTTCTTT.